A single sample is the source of the 26 T cell receptor beta chains below, sequenced in a study of identical twins. TCRdb independently ran MiXCR on the 5' RACE reads; one entry per CDR3 protein. The sample lists 690,000 or so distinct CDR3 sequences; 8% to 9% were seen once. The sample also formed part of further work on yellow fever vaccine responses in identical twins.

Material: PBMCs. The receptor set was obtained from a woman aged 18 to 35 in good health.

Only a few counts were recorded for this clonotype. The V call is TRBV5-1, the J call TRBJ2-7; 8 bases are shared with TRBD1. This CDR3 has 15 residues. Germline-derived CDR1 and CDR2 are SGHRS and YFSETQ. The J segment lost 4 bases and the V segment lost 4 bases, leaving 10 bases of the junction unmatched. CDR3 amino acids: CASSAHRGTDYEQYF. In DNA, the CDR3 is TGCGCCAGCAGCGCCCACAGGGGGACGGATTACGAGCAGTACTTC.

This clonotype was detected only a few times. The rearrangement links TRBV28 to TRBJ2-5, with no clear D. CDR3 length: 12 residues. Between the trimmed V and J ends, which lost 9 bases and 4 bases, there was a span of 12 bases. Germline-derived CDR1 and CDR2 are MDHEN and SYDVKM. In nucleotides, the CDR3 is TGTGCCAGTGCACTCTTGGGAGAGACCCAGTACTTC. Translated: CASALLGETQYF.

V is TRBV6-1 and J is TRBJ2-4; 9 nucleotides agree with TRBD1. V lost 3 bases and J lost 2; bases outside the gene matches: 8. This CDR3 has 17 residues. The germline V gene encodes CDR1 MNHNS and CDR2 SASEGT. DNA for the CDR3: TGTGCCAGCAGTGACGGGACAGGGTCTGCATCCAAAAACATTCAGTACTTC. Translated, it gives CASSDGTGSASKNIQYF.

This chain joins TRBV4-3 and TRBJ2-7; 8 bases map to TRBD2. V trimming: 0 bases; J trimming: 7 bases; junction bases outside the gene matches: 11. The germline CDR1 and CDR2 sequences are LGHNA and YSLEER. The CDR3 is 16 amino acids. The CDR3 DNA reads TGCGCCAGCAGCCAAGATGTAGGTAGCGGGATTAGGGAGCAGTACTTC. It encodes CASSQDVGSGIREQYF.

The table lists this clonotype with a few counts. The chain recombines TRBV7-8 with TRBJ2-7; TRBD2 matches at 14 bases. V dropped 5 bases and J dropped 5; count of bases not matched to a gene: 8. From germline, CDR1 is SGHVS and CDR2 FQNEAQ. This CDR3 contains 16 residues. The CDR3 DNA sequence: TGTGCCAGCAGCCCGACTAGCGGGAGGGCCAGCCACGAGCAGTACTTC. Protein product: CASSPTSGRASHEQYF. Full variable domain (missing parts from reference TRBV7-8 and TRBJ2-7): GAGVSQSPRYKVAKRGQDVALRCDPISGHVSLFWYQQALGQGPEFLTYFQNEAQLDKSGLPSDRFFAERPEGSVSTLKIQRTQQEDSAVYLCASSPTSGRASHEQYFGPGTRLTVT.

This clonotype was seen a few times. The gene calls are TRBV6-1 and TRBJ2-7; TRBD2 agrees at 10 bases. Germline CDR1 and CDR2: MNHNS and SASEGT. The V and J ends lost 6 bases and 2 bases, in that order; junction bases with no gene match: 7. The CDR3 extends over 15 amino acids. The CDR3 DNA follows: TGTGCCAGCAGATCCGGGACTAGCGAAACCTACGAGCAGTACTTC. Residues: CASRSGTSETYEQYF.

This clonotype was observed a handful of times. The CDR3 reads CASSSLQTGNYEQYF. The CDR3 DNA follows: TGTGCCAGCAGCTCGTTGCAGACAGGGAACTACGAGCAGTACTTC. The chain employs TRBV27 and TRBJ2-7; 7 positions agree with TRBD1. Per the germline V gene, CDR1 is MNHEY and CDR2 is SMNVEV (reference sequence). CDR3 length: 15 residues. J gave up 3 bases and V 6 bases, and 11 bases lay outside the gene matches.

The gene calls are TRBV10-1 and TRBJ2-1, with 8 bases lining up with TRBD2. The V gene end was trimmed by 0 bases and the J gene end by 15 bases; junction bases not matched to a gene: 7. This CDR3 contains 13 residues. From germline, CDR1 is WNHNN and CDR2 SYGVQD (reference sequence). CDR3: CASSESRLAGGFF. DNA of the CDR3: TGCGCCAGCAGTGAGTCGAGGCTAGCGGGTGGGTTCTTC.

The V call is TRBV20-1, the J call TRBJ2-1, with 9 bases lining up with TRBD2. Germline assignment: CDR1 DFQATT and CDR2 SNEGSKA (reference sequence). With 1 base clipped from V and 6 bases from J, the junction kept 13 bases outside the gene matches. CDR3 size: 17 residues. CDR3 in DNA: TGCAGTGCTAGAGCCCCAGCGGGACTAGCTTTGGGCAATGAGCAGTTCTTC. Translation: CSARAPAGLALGNEQFF.

This clonotype was seen a handful of times. The rearrangement joins TRBV2 to TRBJ1-1, with D tentatively TRBD1 (6 bases). Germline CDR1 SNHLY, CDR2 FYNNEI. The CDR3 has 14 residues. V lost 1 base and J 10 bases, leaving 16 bases between the germline ends. This CDR3 is CASSEGASGDGAFF. The CDR3 DNA follows: TGTGCCAGCAGTGAAGGGGCATCAGGGGACGGAGCTTTCTTT.

This clonotype was seen more than once but under ten times. The CDR3 nucleotides are TGTGCCAGCAGCGTTGGGGGTGGGCAGGCCTACGAGCAGTACTTC. Encoded protein: CASSVGGGQAYEQYF. The V call is TRBV9, the J call TRBJ2-7; D possibly uses TRBD1 or TRBD2 (5 bases each). The V end lost 2 bases, the J end lost 2 bases, and 14 bases lay between the germline ends. CDR1 is SGDLS, CDR2 YYNGEE, per germline. The CDR3 loop spans 15 amino acids.

V and J are TRBV11-2 and TRBJ2-1; 12 positions agree with TRBD2. This CDR3 contains 13 residues. The V gene end was trimmed by 7 bases and the J gene end by 11 bases; junction bases not matched to a gene: 6. Germline V gene lookup returns CDR1 SGHAT and CDR2 FQNNGV. The CDR3 coding sequence is TGTGCCAGCACCCGGACTAGCGGGGTTAAGCAGTTCTTC. It encodes CASTRTSGVKQFF.

The genes are TRBV20-1 and TRBJ2-4; tentatively, D is TRBD1 (6 bases). This CDR3 is built from 14 residues. Trimming pared 6 bases from V and 0 bases from J, leaving 12 bases between. Looked up from germline, CDR1 is DFQATT and CDR2 is SNEGSKA (reference sequence). The CDR3 DNA is TGCAGTGCGTATCCAGGGGTAGCCAAAAACATTCAGTACTTC. It codes for CSAYPGVAKNIQYF.

This clonotype was found many times. This chain joins TRBV5-1 and TRBJ1-1; D call uncertain. Germline V gene sequence: CDR1 SGHRS, CDR2 YFSETQ. This CDR3 is built from 13 residues. Trimming stripped 4 bases from V and 1 base from J, with 8 bases between. CDR3 coding DNA: TGCGCCAGCAGCATTTCGGGGAACACTGAAGCTTTCTTT. Protein: CASSISGNTEAFF.

The J gene is TRBJ2-7, the V gene TRBV2; no clear D. In germline, CDR1 is SNHLY, CDR2 FYNNEI. The CDR3 totals 14 residues. Trimming left V 7 bases short and J 0 bases short, with 13 bases between. CDR3 residues: CASTTDRLSYEQYF. In nucleotides, the CDR3 is TGTGCCAGCACTACGGATAGGCTCTCCTACGAGCAGTACTTC. The variable domain in full, with the rest retrieved from reference TRBV2 and TRBJ2-7, is EPEVTQTPSHQVTQMGQEVILRCVPISNHLYFYWYRQILGQKVEFLVSFYNNEISEKSEIFDDQFSVERPDGSNFTLKIRSTKLEDSAMYFCASTTDRLSYEQYFGPGTRLTVT.

The chain recombines TRBV24-1 with TRBJ2-7; 11 positions match TRBD1. The CDR3 consists of 16 residues. From germline, CDR1 is KGHDR and CDR2 SFDVKD. V was pared by 4 bases and J by 6 bases, with 10 bases of the junction left unmatched. The CDR3 region is CATSDRGQGGRREQYF. The CDR3 DNA reads as TGTGCCACCAGTGACAGGGGACAGGGGGGTCGCCGCGAGCAGTACTTC.

V usage is TRBV28 and J usage is TRBJ2-3; 10 nucleotides align to TRBD2. The CDR3 runs to 16 residues. Germline values: CDR1 MDHEN, CDR2 SYDVKM. V shed 1 base, J shed 4 bases, and the junction held 5 bases outside the gene matches. In nucleotides, the CDR3 is TGTGCCAGCAGTTTATCAAGCGGGGGGGCCCCAGATACGCAGTATTTT. As protein: CASSLSSGGAPDTQYF.

This clonotype was detected only a few times. The chain employs TRBV10-2 and TRBJ1-1; no definite D call. CDR1 and CDR2 (germline): WSHSY, SAAADI. Trimming took 0 bases from V and 11 from J, leaving 7 bases between them. The CDR3 runs to 11 residues. The CDR3, as DNA: TGCGCCAGCAGTGAGTCTTTGGAGGCTTTCTTT. Translating it yields CASSESLEAFF.

The chain recombines TRBV29-1 with TRBJ2-5; D not resolved. V lost 6 bases to trimming and J lost 4 bases, with 15 bases between them. The CDR3 covers 13 residues. From germline, CDR1 is SQVTM and CDR2 ANQGSEA. The chain's CDR3 is CSVDQDPGETQYF. The CDR3 DNA sequence: TGCAGCGTCGACCAGGACCCAGGAGAGACCCAGTACTTC.

The table lists this clonotype with many counts. This chain connects TRBV5-6 to TRBJ2-7; unclear D gene. The V gene lost 4 bases and the J gene lost 7 bases, with 12 bases spanning the gap. The CDR3 runs 12 residues. Germline-derived CDR1 and CDR2 are SGHDT and YYEEEE. CDR3 sequence (DNA): TGTGCCAGCAGCCGATCCCGGGCGGAGCAGTACTTC. Amino acids: CASSRSRAEQYF.

This clonotype occurred many times. The rearrangement joins TRBV20-1 to TRBJ1-2, with a tentative D call TRBD1 (5 bases). V was trimmed by 6 bases and J by 5 bases, leaving 16 bases between them. Germline-derived CDR1 and CDR2 are DFQATT and SNEGSKA (reference sequence). The CDR3 is 13 residues long. The DNA of the CDR3 is TGCAGTGCCACCGTCAGGGTTGGGTATGGCTACACCTTC. Protein: CSATVRVGYGYTF.

This clonotype was detected only a few times. V is TRBV4-2 and J is TRBJ1-6; D is undetermined. The CDR3 has 17 amino acids. From germline, CDR1 is LGHNA and CDR2 YNFKEQ. V dropped 0 bases and J dropped 7 bases, with 16 bases sitting between them. The DNA for the CDR3 is TGTGCCAGCAGCCAAGATCTCGACCTGACCCCAAATTCACCCCTCCACTTT. Translated: CASSQDLDLTPNSPLHF.

Written as DNA, the CDR3 is TGTGCCAGCAGCGTCGGGGGGGCCACCTACAATGAGCAGTTCTTC. Its protein is CASSVGGATYNEQFF. This chain links TRBV9 with TRBJ2-1, with 8 bases lining up with TRBD2. With V trimmed by 2 bases and J by 2 bases, 3 bases remained unmatched. CDR3 size: 15 residues. Germline V lookup: CDR1 SGDLS, CDR2 YYNGEE.

The sample holds a few counts of this clonotype. This CDR3 reads CASSLMGQGNTEAFF. The DNA for the CDR3 is TGTGCCAGCAGTTTAATGGGGCAAGGGAACACTGAAGCTTTCTTT. The V and J genes are TRBV12-3 or TRBV12-4 and TRBJ1-1; TRBD1 is a possible D gene (5 bases). The CDR3 totals 15 residues. V lost 2 bases, J lost 1 base, and 11 bases lay in between.

J is TRBJ2-7 and V is TRBV20-1; 9 bases map to TRBD1. V shed 3 bases and J 3 bases; nucleotides not matched to a gene: 3. Per germline, CDR1 DFQATT and CDR2 SNEGSKA (reference sequence). CDR3 length: 13 residues. DNA of the CDR3: TGCAGTGCTAGTGGACAGGGGTTCTACGAGCAGTACTTC. This gives the protein CSASGQGFYEQYF.

The chain recombines TRBV12-3 or TRBV12-4 with TRBJ2-2; 10 bases are shared with TRBD2. Trimming cost V 6 bases and J 5 bases; bases outside gene matches: 9. The CDR3 has 16 residues. CDR3 in amino acids: CASRSSSGSATGELFF. CDR3 coding DNA: TGTGCCAGCAGGTCTTCTAGCGGGAGTGCTACCGGGGAGCTGTTTTTT.